Listed here are 5 T cell receptor beta chains from one sample, sequenced in a study of CD8 T cells in Susac syndrome. An input of about 0.5 to 1 ug of RNA was subjected to reverse transcription using random hexamers. Using its own MiXCR run on the immunoSEQ multiplex PCR reads, TCRdb lists one record per CDR3 protein. The sample includes 80,000 or so distinct CDR3 sequences, 85% to 95% seen only once; the top ten take more than 0.5%. Sample: CD4+ T cells from PBMCs. These receptors all come from a human donor with Susac syndrome.

This chain links TRBV12-3 or TRBV12-4 with TRBJ1-2; D remains unclear. The CDR3 sequence is 13 residues long. Trimming stripped 3 bases from V and 1 base from J, with 6 bases between. The CDR3 spells CASSFWSNYGYTF. CDR3 nucleotide sequence: TGTGCCAGCAGTTTTTGGAGTAACTATGGCTACACCTTC.

The gene calls are TRBV7-2 and TRBJ1-6; D call uncertain. V lost 5 bases and J 9 bases, leaving 14 bases between the germline ends. The CDR3 is made up of 14 amino acids. Per the germline V gene, CDR1 is SGHTA and CDR2 is FQGNSA. In nucleotides, the CDR3 is TGTGCCAGCAGCGGTAGCGGTGTGGGTTCACCCCTCCACTTT. Encoded protein: CASSGSGVGSPLHF.

The V gene is TRBV6-2 or TRBV6-3, the J gene TRBJ2-1, with TRBD2 matching 8 bases. Germline-derived CDR1 and CDR2 are MNHEY and SVGEGT. V lost 6 bases, J lost 7 bases, and 8 bases stayed unmatched. The CDR3 has 14 residues. The CDR3 coding sequence is TGTGCCAGCAGAGATACAGGCGGGGGGAATGAGCAGTTCTTC. Protein: CASRDTGGGNEQFF.

V and J are TRBV11-2 and TRBJ2-1; 7 bases map to TRBD2. J was trimmed by 12 bases and V by 5 bases; bases with no gene match: 7. This CDR3 has 12 residues. Germline values: CDR1 SGHAT, CDR2 FQNNGV. CDR3 residues: CASSPLARVQFF. The CDR3 DNA sequence: TGTGCCAGCAGCCCACTAGCGCGGGTGCAGTTCTTC.

This chain joins TRBV7-2 and TRBJ2-2; D unclear. The V end lost 5 bases, the J end lost 5 bases, and 12 bases lay between the germline ends. Germline CDR1 reads SGHTA; CDR2 reads FQGNSA. The length of the CDR3 is 14 residues. CDR3 protein: CASSPLVRTGELFF. The CDR3 region has the DNA TGTGCCAGCAGCCCCCTAGTTCGAACCGGGGAGCTGTTTTTT.